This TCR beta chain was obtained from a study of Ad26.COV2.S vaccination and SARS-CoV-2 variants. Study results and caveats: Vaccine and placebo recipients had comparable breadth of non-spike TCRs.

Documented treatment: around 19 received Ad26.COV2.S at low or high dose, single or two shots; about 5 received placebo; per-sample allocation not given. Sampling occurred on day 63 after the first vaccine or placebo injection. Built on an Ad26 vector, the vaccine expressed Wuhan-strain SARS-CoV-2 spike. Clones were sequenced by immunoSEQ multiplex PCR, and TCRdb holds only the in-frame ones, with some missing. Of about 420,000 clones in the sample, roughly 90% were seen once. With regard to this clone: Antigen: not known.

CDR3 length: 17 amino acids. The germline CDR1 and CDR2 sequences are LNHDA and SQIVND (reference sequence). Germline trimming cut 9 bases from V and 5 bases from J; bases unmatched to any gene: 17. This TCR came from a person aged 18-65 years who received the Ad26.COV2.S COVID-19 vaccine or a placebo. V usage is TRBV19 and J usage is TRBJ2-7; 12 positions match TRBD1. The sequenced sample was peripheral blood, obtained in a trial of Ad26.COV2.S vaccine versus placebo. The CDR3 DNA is TGTGCCAGCCAGCTAGTTCTTATTAGGGACAGGGGGCACGAGCAGTACTTC. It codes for CASQLVLIRDRGHEQYF.